The source of this TCR beta chain is a study of CD8 T cells in ankylosing spondylitis. Findings and caveats of the study: Apparently characteristic of ankylosing spondylitis blood was a TCR beta motif (roughly eight highly homologous variants).

V dropped 3 bases and J dropped 5; count of bases not matched to a gene: 13. This CDR3 is 19 amino acids long. Per the germline V gene, CDR1 is SGHAT and CDR2 is FQDESV (reference sequence). This clonotype was found a few times. As yet, its antigen is unknown. Making use of molecular barcodes, quantitative 5'-RACE generated TCR beta libraries. MiXCR, run by TCRdb on the 5' RACE reads, gives a single entry per CDR3 protein. Here the sample spans about 440,000 distinct CDR3 sequences, over 15% being singletons. This receptor was identified in a male donor with ankylosing spondylitis. V is TRBV11-1 and J is TRBJ2-1; 13 bases agree with TRBD2. The sample taken for sequencing was blood, either unsorted or a sorted T cell fraction (not recorded which). The CDR3: CASSFTWTSGSVRNNEQFF. CDR3 nucleotide sequence: TGTGCCAGCAGCTTTACGTGGACTAGCGGGAGTGTTAGGAACAATGAGCAGTTCTTC.